This T cell receptor beta chain derives from a study of blood T cell repertoires in COVID-19. Study details: The analysed material was cDNA or gDNA that came from T cells, B-cell-depleted T cells, or PBMCs.

Measured with immunoSEQ multiplex PCR; TCRdb has only the in-frame clones, and not every one. The sample has roughly 100,000 clones, roughly nine tenths seen once. The CDR3 totals 12 residues. Germline values: CDR1 SNHLY, CDR2 FYNNEI. The V and J ends lost 6 bases and 4 bases respectively, with 10 bases between them. The gene calls are TRBV2 and TRBJ2-7, with D possibly TRBD2 on 6 matching bases. The sequence was obtained from a human donor in a cohort sampled during active COVID-19. The sequencing input was peripheral blood. CDR3 loop: CASSPGRYEQYF. In DNA, the CDR3 is TGTGCCAGCAGCCCCGGGAGATACGAGCAGTACTTC.